The rows below give T cell receptor beta chains drawn from one sample of a study of shared clonotypes between healthy human individuals. This table comes from immunoSEQ multiplex PCR, and its TCRdb copy is limited to in-frame clones, with some not included. Of 1.6 million or so clones detected, over 95% appear once; the ten largest clones hold 1.2%. Sequenced input: naive CD4+ T cells sorted from blood. All receptors derive from a young man in good health. CDR3s include the opening cysteine and the closing phenylalanine or tryptophan. D genes are given only for firm matches. Clone sizes are given selectively: once, few, many, or a class where the clone is expanded.

CDR3aa | CDR3nt | v_gene | abundance | j_gene | d_gene
CASSITGGPYYEQYF | TGTGCCAGCAGCATAACAGGGGGCCCTTATTACGAGCAGTACTTC | TRBV5-4 | . | TRBJ2-7 | TRBD1
CASSESGTGTGRNQPQHF | TGCGCCAGCAGTGAGAGTGGAACCGGGACAGGGCGCAATCAGCCCCAGCATTTT | TRBV10-2 | . | TRBJ1-5 | TRBD1
CASSDSSTGISYANTGELFF | TGTGCCAGCAGTGACTCGTCCACAGGGATATCTTACGCGAACACCGGGGAGCTGTTTTTT | TRBV6-4 | . | TRBJ2-2 | .
CSVAWGQGGEETQYF | TGCAGCGTTGCCTGGGGACAGGGGGGAGAAGAGACCCAGTACTTC | TRBV29-1 | . | TRBJ2-5 | TRBD1
CASSLTGDTEAFF | TGTGCCAGCAGCCTGACAGGGGATACTGAAGCTTTCTTT | TRBV11-2 | . | TRBJ1-1 | TRBD1
CASSLGGLAGTAEQYF | TGTGCCAGCAGCTTAGGGGGACTAGCGGGAACAGCCGAGCAGTACTTC | TRBV11-3 | . | TRBJ2-7 | TRBD2
CASSLAGSSGNTIYF | TGTGCCAGCAGCTTAGCAGGGAGCTCTGGAAACACCATATATTTT | TRBV7-2 | . | TRBJ1-3 | .
CAWSQQYQETQYF | TGTGCCTGGAGTCAGCAGTACCAAGAGACCCAGTACTTC | TRBV30 | . | TRBJ2-5 | .
CASSSTGFIYGYTF | TGTGCCAGCAGTTCAACAGGTTTTATCTATGGCTACACCTTC | TRBV28 | . | TRBJ1-2 | .
CASSLERGRSSYEQYF | TGCGCCAGCAGCTTGGAGCGCGGGAGATCCTCCTACGAGCAGTACTTC | TRBV5-1 | . | TRBJ2-7 | TRBD2
CASSLKGRAGQMNTEAFF | TGTGCCAGCAGCTTAAAGGGCAGGGCCGGTCAAATGAACACTGAAGCTTTCTTT | TRBV7-9 | . | TRBJ1-1 | .
CASSTEQGFSYEQYF | TGTGCCAGCAGCACGGAACAGGGTTTCTCCTACGAGCAGTACTTC | TRBV11-2 | . | TRBJ2-7 | .
CASSLLGGYGYTF | TGTGCCAGCAGTTTATTAGGGGGGTACGGCTACACCTTC | TRBV28 | . | TRBJ1-2 | .
CASSPQGSAQYF | TGTGCCAGCAGCCCCCAGGGGTCTGCGCAGTATTTT | TRBV7-9 | . | TRBJ2-3 | .
CASSVAGTYNEQFF | TGTGCCAGCAGCGTAGCGGGAACCTACAATGAGCAGTTCTTC | TRBV9 | . | TRBJ2-1 | .
CAWRGLGAPSENEQYF | TGTGCCTGGAGGGGACTTGGTGCCCCGAGTGAGAACGAGCAGTACTTC | TRBV30 | . | TRBJ2-7 | .
CASSPQGVLTHEQYF | TGTGCCAGCAGCCCGCAGGGGGTACTAACCCACGAGCAGTACTTC | TRBV9 | . | TRBJ2-7 | TRBD1
CASSPLWDKITGANVLTF | TGTGCCAGCTCACCACTATGGGACAAGATAACCGGGGCCAACGTCCTGACTTTC | TRBV18 | . | TRBJ2-6 | .
CASARQGTTYEQYF | TGTGCCAGTGCTAGACAGGGGACCACCTACGAGCAGTACTTC | TRBV6-1 | . | TRBJ2-7 | TRBD1
CASSLGGTVGEQFF | TGTGCCAGCAGTCTTGGCGGGACGGTTGGTGAGCAGTTCTTC | TRBV6-1 | many | TRBJ2-1 | .
CASSLSFRTSGGANNEQFF | TGCGCCAGCAGCTTGTCCTTCAGGACTAGTGGTGGGGCTAACAATGAGCAGTTCTTC | TRBV5-1 | . | TRBJ2-1 | TRBD2
CASSSGRRTGELFF | TGTGCCAGCAGCTCAGGGCGGCGGACCGGGGAGCTGTTTTTT | TRBV11-3 | . | TRBJ2-2 | .
CATTTRPLNTEAFF | TGTGCCACCACTACTCGGCCGTTGAACACTGAAGCTTTCTTT | TRBV2 | . | TRBJ1-1 | .
CASSLQLTEAFF | TGTGCCAGCAGTTTACAACTCACTGAAGCTTTCTTT | TRBV28 | . | TRBJ1-1 | .
CASSFGLAGDNNEQFF | TGCGCCAGCAGCTTTGGACTAGCGGGAGACAACAATGAGCAGTTCTTC | TRBV5-1 | . | TRBJ2-1 | TRBD2
CAWSTTGGSLETQYF | TGTGCCTGGAGCACTACAGGGGGAAGTCTAGAGACCCAGTACTTC | TRBV30 | . | TRBJ2-5 | TRBD1
CASSRQSQGKQFF | TGTGCCAGCAGCCGACAAAGTCAGGGGAAGCAGTTCTTC | TRBV5-5 | . | TRBJ2-1 | .
CASSPGLPYEQYF | TGTGCCAGTAGTCCCGGTCTACCCTACGAGCAGTACTTC | TRBV19 | . | TRBJ2-7 | .
CAWGDRLNQPQHF | TGTGCCTGGGGGGACAGACTTAATCAGCCCCAGCATTTT | TRBV30 | . | TRBJ1-5 | TRBD1
CASSNRNPEGYTF | TGTGCCAGCAGCAACCGGAACCCTGAAGGCTACACCTTC | TRBV7-2 | . | TRBJ1-2 | .
CASSLAAGSYEQYF | TGTGCCAGCAGCTTAGCAGCAGGTAGCTACGAGCAGTACTTC | TRBV7-8 | . | TRBJ2-7 | .
CASSEAGTGLEQYF | TGTGCCAGCAGTGAAGCTGGGACAGGGCTCGAGCAGTACTTC | TRBV2 | once | TRBJ2-7 | TRBD1
CASRGVEKLFF | TGTGCCAGCAGAGGGGTTGAAAAACTGTTTTTT | TRBV7-2 | once | TRBJ1-4 | .
CASRLRTGRNEQFF | TGTGCCAGCAGACTACGGACAGGGCGCAATGAGCAGTTCTTC | TRBV28 | . | TRBJ2-1 | TRBD1
CAIRSSGTGAGSEQFF | TGTGCCATCAGGTCCTCCGGGACAGGGGCCGGGAGTGAGCAGTTCTTC | TRBV10-3 | . | TRBJ2-1 | TRBD1
CASSYGRRGSYNEQFF | TGTGCCAGCAGTTACGGCAGAAGGGGAAGCTACAATGAGCAGTTCTTC | TRBV6-5 | . | TRBJ2-1 | .
CASSPGLAGDNEQFF | TGTGCCAGCTCACCTGGACTAGCGGGAGACAATGAGCAGTTCTTC | TRBV18 | once | TRBJ2-1 | TRBD2
CASSTMLQGFNQPQHF | TGTGCCAGCAGTACGATGCTACAGGGTTTCAATCAGCCCCAGCATTTT | TRBV28 | . | TRBJ1-5 | .
CATSSGLAGARETQYF | TGTGCCACCAGCAGCGGACTAGCGGGAGCCCGAGAGACCCAGTACTTC | TRBV15 | . | TRBJ2-5 | TRBD2
CASSAENTEAFF | TGTGCCAGTAGCGCGGAGAACACTGAAGCTTTCTTT | TRBV19 | . | TRBJ1-1 | .
CASSPGPGLADYEQYF | TGTGCCAGCAGCCCGGGGCCGGGGCTAGCGGACTACGAGCAGTACTTC | TRBV7-2 | . | TRBJ2-7 | TRBD2
CASSFEARTGANVLTF | TGCGCCAGCAGCTTCGAAGCCCGGACTGGGGCCAACGTCCTGACTTTC | TRBV5-1 | . | TRBJ2-6 | .
CASSPRTSGYNEQFF | TGTGCCAGCAGCCCCAGGACTAGCGGCTACAATGAGCAGTTCTTC | TRBV7-2 | few | TRBJ2-1 | TRBD2
CASSEWTGNTEAFF | TGTGCCAGCAGTGAATGGACGGGGAACACTGAAGCTTTCTTT | TRBV6-1 | . | TRBJ1-1 | .
CASSLRPTANTGELFF | TGTGCCAGCAGCTTAAGGCCGACAGCGAACACCGGGGAGCTGTTTTTT | TRBV7-3 | . | TRBJ2-2 | .
CAISDRISRDSRYEQYF | TGTGCCATCAGTGACCGGATAAGCCGGGACAGCCGATACGAGCAGTACTTC | TRBV10-3 | . | TRBJ2-7 | TRBD1
CASSQSSRDEQFF | TGTGCCAGCAGCCAAAGCTCCCGCGATGAGCAGTTCTTC | TRBV7-2 | . | TRBJ2-1 | .
CASSLDRASGSREQYF | TGTGCCAGCAGCTTAGATAGGGCTAGCGGGAGTCGCGAGCAGTACTTC | TRBV11-2 | . | TRBJ2-7 | TRBD2
CASSLPGGLETQYF | TGTGCCAGCAGCTTACCGGGAGGGTTAGAGACCCAGTACTTC | TRBV5-4 | . | TRBJ2-5 | TRBD2
CASKGDRESTF | TGTGCCAGCAAGGGCGACAGGGAGTCCACCTTC | TRBV6-8 | . | TRBJ1-2 | TRBD1
CASRLTGSGNTIYF | TGTGCCAGCAGGCTTACCGGTTCTGGAAACACCATATATTTT | TRBV7-2 | . | TRBJ1-3 | .
CASSFAGVEDTQYF | TGTGCCAGCAGCTTCGCGGGAGTAGAGGATACGCAGTATTTT | TRBV7-9 | . | TRBJ2-3 | TRBD2
CASSFGRDTEAFF | TGTGCCAGCAGCTTCGGCCGCGACACTGAAGCTTTCTTT | TRBV7-6 | once | TRBJ1-1 | .
CASTGDSYEQYF | TGTGCCAGCACGGGGGACTCCTACGAGCAGTACTTC | TRBV28 | . | TRBJ2-7 | .
CASSLGPGWARSSYNEQFF | TGCGCCAGCAGCTTGGGACCGGGATGGGCCCGAAGCTCCTACAATGAGCAGTTCTTC | TRBV5-1 | . | TRBJ2-1 | .
CASSVGGQGSFEQYF | TGTGCCAGCAGCGTAGGGGGACAGGGAAGTTTCGAGCAGTACTTC | TRBV9 | . | TRBJ2-7 | TRBD1
CASSLDASDEQFF | TGTGCCAGCAGCTTGGACGCTAGCGATGAGCAGTTCTTC | TRBV5-4 | . | TRBJ2-1 | .